This T cell receptor (beta chain) derives from a study of T cell changes during pregnancy in multiple sclerosis. Germline CDR1 MNHNS, CDR2 SASEGT. Trimming removed 6 bases from V and 2 bases from J; junction bases left unmatched: 6. This CDR3 comprises 14 residues. The table came from immunoSEQ multiplex PCR; TCRdb's copy has only in-frame clones and leaves some out. The sample has about 54,000 clones, about 91% seen once; the top ten hold more than 0.9%. Sequenced here: peripheral blood, sampled after pregnancy. The sequence was obtained from a female donor in good health, enrolled as a control in a pregnancy study. The chain has TRBV6-1 and TRBJ2-7; the match to TRBD1 covers 8 bases. The DNA for the CDR3 is TGTGCCAGCAGACTGGACAGGGACCCCTACGAGCAGTACTTC. Amino acid sequence: CASRLDRDPYEQYF.